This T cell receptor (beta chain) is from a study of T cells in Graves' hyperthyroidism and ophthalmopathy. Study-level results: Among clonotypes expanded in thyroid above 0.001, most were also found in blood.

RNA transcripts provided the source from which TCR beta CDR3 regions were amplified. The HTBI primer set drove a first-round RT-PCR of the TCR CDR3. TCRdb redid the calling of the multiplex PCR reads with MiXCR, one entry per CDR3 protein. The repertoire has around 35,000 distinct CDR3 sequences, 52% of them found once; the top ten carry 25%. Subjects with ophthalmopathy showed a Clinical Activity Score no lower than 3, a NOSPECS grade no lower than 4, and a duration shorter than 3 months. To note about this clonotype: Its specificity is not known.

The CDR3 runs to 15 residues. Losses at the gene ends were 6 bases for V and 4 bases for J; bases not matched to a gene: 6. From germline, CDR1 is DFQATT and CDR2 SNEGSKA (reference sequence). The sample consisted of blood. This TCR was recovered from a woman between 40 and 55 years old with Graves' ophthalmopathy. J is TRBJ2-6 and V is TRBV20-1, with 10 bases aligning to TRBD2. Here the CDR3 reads CSAPSGLAGANVLTF. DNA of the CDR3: TGCAGTGCCCCATCGGGACTAGCGGGGGCCAACGTCCTGACTTTC.